Sequencing of this T cell receptor (beta chain) was carried out in a study of T cells after yellow fever vaccination. Regarding the study as a whole: Detected again after the booster were most primary-vaccination clones, at about 96% CD4 and roughly 88% CD8. The CD4 and CD8 compartments had a small share of their clonotypes in common. There was a possibility that FACS-sorted repertoires contained abundant clonotypes contaminating from the bulk population.

The TCR cDNA carried a universal primer site and UMIs from 5'RACE template switching. TCRdb analysed the 5' RACE reads with MiXCR anew, one entry per CDR3 protein. The table has around 100,000 distinct CDR3 sequences, roughly 8.9% seen once. This clonotype was detected a few times. Antigen: not known. V was trimmed by 5 bases and J by 6 bases, leaving 25 bases between them. The CDR3 contains 18 residues. The germline V gene has CDR1 MNHEY and CDR2 SMNVEV (reference sequence). Sequenced here: CD8+ T cells sorted from PBMCs, sampled 45 days after the yellow fever booster vaccination. The clonotype originates from a man younger than 40 who received the YFV17D yellow fever vaccine. The chain links TRBV27 to TRBJ1-4, with a weak D call TRBD1 (6 bases). The CDR3 loop is CASSPRHSTGWDYEKLFF. The DNA of the CDR3 is TGTGCCAGCAGTCCGCGTCACTCGACAGGCTGGGACTATGAAAAACTGTTTTTT.